Detailed here is one T cell receptor (beta chain). The antigen remains unidentified. The sample comes from a study of cytomegalovirus exposure and HLA in healthy donors. The CDR3 spans 18 residues. Germline lookup yields CDR1 LNHNV and CDR2 YYDKDF (reference sequence). The J segment lost 1 base and the V segment lost 3 bases, leaving 9 bases of the junction unmatched. Here immunoSEQ multiplex PCR was the method, and the copy in TCRdb shows in-frame clones only, minus some. Seen here are some 100,000 clones, roughly 83% observed once, and the top ten hold around 5.1%. General observations from the study: TCR beta chains numbering about 160 were designated cytomegalovirus-associated. The study found most TCR sequences rare, yet found some public TCRs in many donors.

The material sequenced was PBMCs. This chain connects TRBV15 to TRBJ2-1; the match to TRBD2 covers 10 bases. The clonotype was recovered from a man between 18 and 29 years old in good health and CMV-seronegative. The CDR3 region is CATSSYRLAGGSYNEQFF. The CDR3 DNA sequence: TGTGCCACCAGCAGTTATCGCTTAGCGGGGGGTTCCTACAATGAGCAGTTCTTC.